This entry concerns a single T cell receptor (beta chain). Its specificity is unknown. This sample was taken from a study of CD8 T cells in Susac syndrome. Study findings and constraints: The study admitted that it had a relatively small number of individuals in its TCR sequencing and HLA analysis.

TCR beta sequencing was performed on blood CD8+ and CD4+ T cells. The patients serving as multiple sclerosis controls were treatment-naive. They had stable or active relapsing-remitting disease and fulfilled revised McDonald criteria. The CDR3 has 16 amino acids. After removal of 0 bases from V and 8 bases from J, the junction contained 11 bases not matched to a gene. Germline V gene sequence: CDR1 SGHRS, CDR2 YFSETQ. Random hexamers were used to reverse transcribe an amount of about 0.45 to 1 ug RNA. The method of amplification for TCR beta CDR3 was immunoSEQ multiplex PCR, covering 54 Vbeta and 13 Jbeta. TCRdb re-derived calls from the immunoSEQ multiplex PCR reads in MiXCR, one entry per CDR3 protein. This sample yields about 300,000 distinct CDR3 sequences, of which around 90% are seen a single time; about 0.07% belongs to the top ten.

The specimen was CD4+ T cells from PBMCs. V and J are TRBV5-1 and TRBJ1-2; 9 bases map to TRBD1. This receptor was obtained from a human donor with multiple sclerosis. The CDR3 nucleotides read TGCGCCAGCAGCTTGGCACAGGGGGCACCCGGAGGGGGCTACACCTTC. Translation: CASSLAQGAPGGGYTF.